The rows below give T cell receptor beta chains drawn from one sample of a study of T cell changes during pregnancy in multiple sclerosis. Produced via immunoSEQ multiplex PCR; TCRdb's table is partial and in-frame only. The sample carries some 62,000 clones, roughly 90% recorded once. This material consisted of peripheral blood, taken in the second trimester of pregnancy. The receptors shown here come from a female donor in good health, enrolled as a control in a pregnancy study. Each CDR3 is given with its conserved first and last residue. D genes are given only for firm matches. Rows give clone size only sometimes, using once, few, many, or a class for an expanded clone.

>TRBD1|NA|TRBV9|TRBJ2-4
TGTGCCAGCAGCACCCGGGACAGGGGCGAGGGCATTCAGTACTTC
CASSTRDRGEGIQYF
>NA|NA|TRBV27|TRBJ1-2
TGTGCCAGCAGTTTGCGAACCCCGACAGCCGCACCTGCCTATGGCTACACCTTC
CASSLRTPTAAPAYGYTF
>NA|NA|TRBV2|TRBJ1-4
TGTGCCAGCATCGCGGACACCGAAAAACTGTTTTTT
CASIADTEKLFF
>NA|NA|TRBV15|TRBJ2-5
TGTGCCACCAGCACCCCTGGGGGGACTCCACTCTACCAAGAGACCCAGTACTTC
CATSTPGGTPLYQETQYF
>NA|NA|TRBV28|TRBJ1-3
TGTGCCAGCAGTACGCACGGGACAGGAAACACCATATATTTT
CASSTHGTGNTIYF
>NA|NA|TRBV7-9|TRBJ2-1
TGTGCCAGCAGCTTTCTAACGTGGAATGAGCAGTTCTTC
CASSFLTWNEQFF
>TRBD1|NA|TRBV5-6|TRBJ1-2
TGTGCCAGCAACGCAGGGGGATGGAACTATGGCTACACCTTC
CASNAGGWNYGYTF
>TRBD1|once|TRBV19|TRBJ1-2
TGTGCCAGTACCGGGACAGTAACGCCGCTCGGCTACACCTTC
CASTGTVTPLGYTF
>NA|once|TRBV20-1|TRBJ2-5
TGCAGAGCTCAGCGGAAAGAGACCCAGTACTTC
CRAQRKETQYF
>NA|NA|TRBV5-1|TRBJ2-1
TGCGCCAGCAGCTTGGGGACGGGAAGCTCCTACAATGAGCAGTTCTTC
CASSLGTGSSYNEQFF
>TRBD1|few|TRBV4-1|TRBJ1-1
TGCGCCAGCAGCCTAGTCCTACAGGGGGCAAACACTGAAGCTTTCTTT
CASSLVLQGANTEAFF
>NA|NA|TRBV5-6|TRBJ1-5
TGTGCCAGCAGCTTGAGAGCCTCCAGTGGAGGCAATCAGCCCCAGCATTTT
CASSLRASSGGNQPQHF
>NA|NA|TRBV11-2|TRBJ2-2
TGTGCCAGCAGCTTAATCTTTGGGGCGCGGACCGGGGAGCTGTTTTTT
CASSLIFGARTGELFF
>NA|NA|TRBV30|TRBJ2-7
TGTGCCTGGAGTGTGCAGTTAAGCTCCTACGAGCAGTACTTC
CAWSVQLSSYEQYF
>NA|NA|TRBV21-1|TRBJ1-5
TGTGCCAGCAGCAAACTGCGGGGGTTGCTCAATCAGCCCCAGCATTTT
CASSKLRGLLNQPQHF
>NA|NA|TRBV14|TRBJ1-3
TGTGCCAGCAGCCCACGACAGAAAAAAGGAAACACCATATATTTT
CASSPRQKKGNTIYF
>TRBD2|NA|TRBV14|TRBJ2-3
TGTGCCAGCAGCCTCCGACTAGCGGGGGTCGGAGATACGCAGTATTTT
CASSLRLAGVGDTQYF
>TRBD2|NA|TRBV4-2|TRBJ2-7
TGTGCCAGCAGCCAAGAAGAACTAGCGGGAGGGATTAACTACGAGCAGTACTTC
CASSQEELAGGINYEQYF
>NA|NA|TRBV7-7|TRBJ2-1
TGTGCTAGCAGCCAAGGGACTTCCTCCTACAATGAGCAGTTCTTC
CASSQGTSSYNEQFF
>NA|NA|TRBV28|TRBJ1-1
TGTGCCAGCAGTCCCGGGGTTGGCGCTGAAGCTTTCTTT
CASSPGVGAEAFF